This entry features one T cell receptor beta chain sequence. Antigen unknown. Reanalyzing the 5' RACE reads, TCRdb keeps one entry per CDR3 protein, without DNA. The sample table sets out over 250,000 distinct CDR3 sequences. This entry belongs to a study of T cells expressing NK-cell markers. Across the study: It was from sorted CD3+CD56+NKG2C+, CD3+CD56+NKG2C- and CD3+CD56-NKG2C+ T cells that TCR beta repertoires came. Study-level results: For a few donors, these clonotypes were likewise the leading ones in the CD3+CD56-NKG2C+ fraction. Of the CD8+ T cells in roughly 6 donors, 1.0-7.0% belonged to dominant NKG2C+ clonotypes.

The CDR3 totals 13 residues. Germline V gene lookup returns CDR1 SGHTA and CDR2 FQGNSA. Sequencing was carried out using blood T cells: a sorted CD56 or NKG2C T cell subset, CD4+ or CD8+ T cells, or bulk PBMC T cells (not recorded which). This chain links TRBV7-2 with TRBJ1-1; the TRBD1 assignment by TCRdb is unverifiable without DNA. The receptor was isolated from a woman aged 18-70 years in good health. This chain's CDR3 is CASSPRGWTEAFF.